This T cell receptor (beta chain) was captured in a study of blood T cell repertoires in COVID-19. Study-wide background: Samples taken during acute and convalescent COVID-19 were collected in the United States, Italy and Spain. In each case, the material was cDNA or gDNA derived from T cells, B-cell-depleted T cells, or PBMCs.

Germline loops: CDR1 MNHNS, CDR2 SASEGT. The CDR3 is made up of 14 amino acids. The V gene end was trimmed by 3 bases and the J gene end by 2 bases; junction bases not matched to a gene: 4. Original methodology: Researchers report that nucleated cell counts were estimated from reference gene primer amplification. Some clones are missing from TCRdb's copy, which holds only in-frame ones; the method was immunoSEQ multiplex PCR. That table gives V, J and clone size, and the DNA gave D and trimming. The repertoire holds under 250,000 clones, roughly 84% seen once, with about 2.1% in the top ten. The V call is TRBV6-1, the J call TRBJ2-7; TRBD1 aligns across 7 bases. This clonotype originated in an older woman with acute or convalescent COVID-19. Sequencing was carried out using peripheral blood. This chain's CDR3 is CASSDRDRTYEQYF. The CDR3 bases are TGTGCCAGCAGTGACCGGGACAGAACCTACGAGCAGTACTTC.